A selection of T cell receptor beta chains follows, all from one sample in a study of brain T cells in children with intractable seizures. TCRdb's table, derived via immunoSEQ multiplex PCR, lists solely in-frame clones and lacks some. Of a few hundred thousand clones listed, about 93% are singletons. The sequencing here drew on peripheral blood, taken roughly 5 months after surgery. All receptors derive from a boy in the first two years of life with tuberous sclerosis and intractable seizures. Each CDR3 is given with its conserved first and last residue. Each record gives: V gene, CDR3 length, D gene, J gene, clone size, CDR3 protein, CDR3 DNA. D genes are given only for firm matches. Size values are once, few and many counts, or a class for expanded clones, and some rows have none.

v_gene: TRBV11-2
len: 13
d_gene: NA
j_gene: TRBJ2-3
abundance: NA
CDR3aa: CASSLAGTDTQYF
CDR3nt: TGTGCCAGCAGCTTAGCGGGCACAGATACGCAGTATTTT

v_gene: TRBV4-1
len: 14
d_gene: TRBD1
j_gene: TRBJ1-2
abundance: NA
CDR3aa: CASRPGQGSGGYTF
CDR3nt: TGCGCCAGCAGACCGGGACAGGGGTCGGGGGGCTACACCTTC

v_gene: TRBV30
len: 13
d_gene: NA
j_gene: TRBJ1-5
abundance: NA
CDR3aa: CAWSSGVHQPQHF
CDR3nt: TGTGCCTGGAGTTCAGGGGTTCATCAGCCCCAGCATTTT

v_gene: TRBV19
len: 14
d_gene: TRBD1
j_gene: TRBJ1-1
abundance: few
CDR3aa: CASSGGQGGTEAFF
CDR3nt: TGTGCCAGTAGTGGTGGACAGGGCGGCACTGAAGCTTTCTTT

v_gene: TRBV6-1
len: 16
d_gene: TRBD1
j_gene: TRBJ1-2
abundance: NA
CDR3aa: CASSEAWDRPNYGYTF
CDR3nt: TGTGCCAGCAGTGAAGCGTGGGACAGGCCAAACTATGGCTACACCTTC

v_gene: TRBV5-6
len: 14
d_gene: NA
j_gene: TRBJ1-2
abundance: NA
CDR3aa: CASSFQGSDYGYTF
CDR3nt: TGTGCCAGCAGCTTCCAGGGGAGCGACTATGGCTACACCTTC

v_gene: TRBV11-2
len: 15
d_gene: NA
j_gene: TRBJ1-2
abundance: NA
CDR3aa: CASSLVSRPDYGYTF
CDR3nt: TGTGCCAGCAGCTTAGTCTCACGCCCTGACTATGGCTACACCTTC

v_gene: TRBV14
len: 16
d_gene: NA
j_gene: TRBJ2-2
abundance: NA
CDR3aa: CASSQDRATLTGELFF
CDR3nt: TGTGCCAGCAGCCAAGATCGGGCTACATTAACCGGGGAGCTGTTTTTT

v_gene: TRBV19
len: 13
d_gene: TRBD2
j_gene: TRBJ2-2
abundance: NA
CDR3aa: CASRLAGTGELFF
CDR3nt: TGTGCCAGTAGACTAGCGGGCACCGGGGAGCTGTTTTTT

v_gene: TRBV11-1
len: 15
d_gene: NA
j_gene: TRBJ1-1
abundance: NA
CDR3aa: CASSPLSRGNTEAFF
CDR3nt: TGTGCCAGCAGCCCTCTCTCGCGCGGGAACACTGAAGCTTTCTTT

v_gene: TRBV28
len: 15
d_gene: TRBD1
j_gene: TRBJ1-5
abundance: NA
CDR3aa: CASRLTGVNNQPQHF
CDR3nt: TGTGCCAGCAGGCTTACAGGGGTTAACAATCAGCCCCAGCATTTT

v_gene: TRBV6-4
len: 14
d_gene: NA
j_gene: TRBJ1-5
abundance: NA
CDR3aa: CASSPTGVGQPQHF
CDR3nt: TGTGCCAGCAGTCCGACGGGGGTGGGTCAGCCCCAGCATTTT

v_gene: TRBV6-5
len: 11
d_gene: NA
j_gene: TRBJ2-3
abundance: NA
CDR3aa: CASSYHDTQYF
CDR3nt: TGTGCCAGCAGTTACCACGATACGCAGTATTTT

v_gene: TRBV19
len: 17
d_gene: NA
j_gene: TRBJ2-2
abundance: NA
CDR3aa: CASSRAWGTTDTGELFF
CDR3nt: TGTGCCAGTAGTAGAGCCTGGGGAACCACGGACACCGGGGAGCTGTTTTTT

v_gene: TRBV28
len: 16
d_gene: NA
j_gene: TRBJ1-2
abundance: NA
CDR3aa: CASSLGPQGRNYGYTF
CDR3nt: TGTGCCAGCAGTTTAGGACCCCAGGGGCGAAACTATGGCTACACCTTC

v_gene: TRBV6-5
len: 14
d_gene: NA
j_gene: TRBJ2-7
abundance: NA
CDR3aa: CASSSGIFSYEQYF
CDR3nt: TGTGCCAGCAGCTCGGGGATTTTCTCCTACGAGCAGTACTTC

v_gene: TRBV3-1/TRBV3-2
len: 14
d_gene: NA
j_gene: TRBJ2-4
abundance: NA
CDR3aa: CASSQGSAKNIQYF
CDR3nt: TGTGCCAGCAGCCAGGGGAGCGCCAAAAACATTCAGTACTTC

v_gene: TRBV12-5
len: 18
d_gene: TRBD1
j_gene: TRBJ2-2
abundance: once
CDR3aa: CASGLVRSGQGDTGELFF
CDR3nt: TGTGCTAGTGGTTTGGTACGATCGGGACAGGGTGACACCGGGGAGCTGTTTTTT

v_gene: TRBV28
len: 16
d_gene: TRBD2
j_gene: TRBJ2-5
abundance: NA
CDR3aa: CASSFLAWRGGETQYF
CDR3nt: TGTGCCAGCAGTTTCTTAGCCTGGCGGGGGGGAGAGACCCAGTACTTC

v_gene: TRBV6-5
len: 16
d_gene: TRBD2
j_gene: TRBJ2-1
abundance: NA
CDR3aa: CASSYSVLAGVNEQFF
CDR3nt: TGTGCCAGCAGTTACTCGGTTCTAGCGGGAGTCAATGAGCAGTTCTTC

v_gene: TRBV6-5
len: 15
d_gene: TRBD1
j_gene: TRBJ2-7
abundance: NA
CDR3aa: CASSYSRQGAYEQYF
CDR3nt: TGTGCCAGCAGTTACTCTCGACAGGGGGCCTACGAGCAGTACTTC

v_gene: TRBV6-4
len: 16
d_gene: TRBD2
j_gene: TRBJ2-1
abundance: NA
CDR3aa: CASSESSSGGYNEQFF
CDR3nt: TGTGCCAGCAGTGAGTCGTCTAGCGGGGGTTACAATGAGCAGTTCTTC

v_gene: TRBV7-3
len: 14
d_gene: NA
j_gene: TRBJ2-3
abundance: NA
CDR3aa: CASSFTGPTDTQYF
CDR3nt: TGTGCCAGCAGCTTCACAGGGCCGACAGATACGCAGTATTTT

v_gene: TRBV15
len: 21
d_gene: NA
j_gene: TRBJ2-1
abundance: NA
CDR3aa: CATSREGAGDILAVTYNEQFF
CDR3nt: TGTGCCACCAGCAGAGAAGGGGCAGGGGACATTCTTGCCGTAACCTACAATGAGCAGTTCTTC

v_gene: TRBV28
len: 17
d_gene: TRBD2
j_gene: TRBJ2-2
abundance: NA
CDR3aa: CASSSIGAGGNTGELFF
CDR3nt: TGTGCCAGCAGTAGTATCGGGGCGGGAGGAAACACCGGGGAGCTGTTTTTT

v_gene: TRBV30
len: 15
d_gene: TRBD2
j_gene: TRBJ2-1
abundance: NA
CDR3aa: CAWRPGLGSLDEQFF
CDR3nt: TGTGCCTGGAGGCCGGGACTAGGGTCTCTCGATGAGCAGTTCTTC

v_gene: TRBV5-1
len: 14
d_gene: NA
j_gene: TRBJ2-3
abundance: once
CDR3aa: CASSVGASTDTQYF
CDR3nt: TGCGCCAGCAGCGTAGGAGCTAGCACAGATACGCAGTATTTT

v_gene: TRBV5-8
len: 17
d_gene: NA
j_gene: TRBJ1-5
abundance: once
CDR3aa: CASSLGWLEGGNQPQHF
CDR3nt: TGTGCCAGCAGCTTGGGCTGGTTGGAGGGTGGCAATCAGCCCCAGCATTTT

v_gene: TRBV3-1/TRBV3-2
len: 15
d_gene: TRBD2
j_gene: TRBJ2-7
abundance: NA
CDR3aa: CASSQGAGVGYEQYF
CDR3nt: TGTGCCAGCAGCCAAGGGGCGGGAGTTGGTTACGAGCAGTACTTC

v_gene: TRBV30
len: 13
d_gene: NA
j_gene: TRBJ2-1
abundance: NA
CDR3aa: CAWMRAPYNEQFF
CDR3nt: TGTGCCTGGATGCGAGCTCCGTACAATGAGCAGTTCTTC

v_gene: TRBV2
len: 17
d_gene: TRBD2
j_gene: TRBJ2-2
abundance: NA
CDR3aa: CASSELGTSVYTGELFF
CDR3nt: TGTGCCAGCAGTGAACTGGGGACTAGCGTTTACACCGGGGAGCTGTTTTTT

v_gene: TRBV6-5
len: 13
d_gene: NA
j_gene: TRBJ1-2
abundance: NA
CDR3aa: CASTPGQVHGYTF
CDR3nt: TGTGCCAGCACCCCAGGGCAGGTCCATGGCTACACCTTC

v_gene: TRBV9
len: 18
d_gene: TRBD2
j_gene: TRBJ2-2
abundance: NA
CDR3aa: CASSALAGKTANTGELFF
CDR3nt: TGTGCCAGCAGCGCCCTAGCGGGTAAAACCGCGAACACCGGGGAGCTGTTTTTT

v_gene: TRBV19
len: 16
d_gene: TRBD1
j_gene: TRBJ1-2
abundance: NA
CDR3aa: CASSVPRDRGDYGYTF
CDR3nt: TGTGCCAGTAGCGTACCTCGGGACAGGGGAGACTATGGCTACACCTTC

v_gene: TRBV30
len: 15
d_gene: TRBD1
j_gene: TRBJ2-1
abundance: NA
CDR3aa: CAWSGGTGSYNEQFF
CDR3nt: TGTGCCTGGAGCGGGGGGACAGGGAGTTACAATGAGCAGTTCTTC

v_gene: TRBV4-1
len: 14
d_gene: TRBD2
j_gene: TRBJ2-1
abundance: NA
CDR3aa: CASGKREGPNEQFF
CDR3nt: TGCGCCAGCGGTAAGCGGGAGGGCCCCAATGAGCAGTTCTTC